This T cell receptor (beta chain) was sequenced in a study of a mutant IDH1 vaccine in newly diagnosed glioma. Study at large: Sex distribution of treated patients was roughly 62% male and roughly 40% female; mean age was around 40 years.

Profiled with immunoSEQ multiplex PCR; TCRdb holds only in-frame clones, not every one. The sample has about 56,000 clones; over 70% are singletons. Time point defined: week 47, end of study. Every single dose of the vaccine, 300 ug of mutant IDH1 20-mer peptide, came with topical imiquimod. There are a few counts of this clone. The antigen remains unidentified. The V end lost 4 bases, the J end lost 2 bases, and 8 bases lay between the germline ends. Per germline, CDR1 LNHDA and CDR2 SQIVND (reference sequence). CDR3 size: 13 residues. The rearrangement joins TRBV19 to TRBJ2-5; no clear D. This receptor was identified in a man aged 45 to 65 with glioma. Sequences were derived from PBMCs, sampled from a glioma patient whose treatment included an IDH1 peptide vaccine. The CDR3 coding sequence is TGTGCCAGTAGTACGGCGGTTCAAGAGACCCAGTACTTC. Translated, it gives CASSTAVQETQYF.